This T cell receptor beta chain was obtained from a study of a mutant IDH1 vaccine in newly diagnosed glioma. Background on the study: There were eight vaccinations for patients, given in weeks 1, 3, 5, 7, 11, 15, 19 and 23. The first vaccination came 4-6 weeks after radiotherapy alone, or with temozolomide cycles. Patients' prior therapy spanned radiotherapy, temozolomide, or both; most underwent both.

The time point here: week 5, during vaccination. Mutant IDH1 20-mer peptide, at 300 ug, made up each vaccine dose, with topical imiquimod. This clone was observed a few times. Its antigen remains unidentified. The junction had 8 bases not matched to a gene; V was cut back by 3 bases and J by 3 bases. The CDR3 extends over 15 amino acids. Germline V gives CDR1 SGDLS, CDR2 YYNGEE. Sequencing was performed with immunoSEQ multiplex PCR; in TCRdb, only in-frame clones are kept and a portion is missing. The data show 52,000 or so clones, approximately 86% seen once. The input for sequencing was PBMCs, taken from a glioma patient whose treatment included an IDH1 peptide vaccine. The rearrangement links TRBV9 to TRBJ1-1; the match to TRBD1 covers 7 bases. This clonotype was sampled from a woman between 18 and 29 years old with glioma. Some clones in this sample may be carry-over from other donors' samples. CDR3 coding DNA: TGTGCCAGCAGCGGAGGGGGACAGAGCCACACTGAAGCTTTCTTT. It encodes CASSGGGQSHTEAFF.